This T cell receptor (beta chain) came from a study of cytomegalovirus exposure and HLA in healthy donors. This PCR relied on a set of 60 Vbeta primers and 13 Jbeta primers. Sequencing used immunoSEQ multiplex PCR; TCRdb keeps in-frame clones, though not all of them. The sample yields about 160,000 clones, roughly 82% seen once. Study-wide points: For most TCR beta V segments, an earlier analysis put the productive rate at about 90% or about 30% of the time. In a later analysis, about 17,000 TCR beta sequences were associated with HLA alleles at 0.05 false discovery rate.

A note on this clone: Its antigen is unknown.

Sequencing used PBMCs. The source is a man aged 45 to 65 in good health and CMV-seropositive.

The DNA for the CDR3 is TGTGCCAGCAGCTCTGCCGGGAATCGGGTAGACATTCAGTACTTC. Its translation is CASSSAGNRVDIQYF. The J gene is TRBJ2-4, the V gene TRBV5-6; a weak D match, TRBD2 (5 bases). The V gene lost 3 bases and the J gene lost 8 bases, with 18 bases spanning the gap. This CDR3 contains 15 residues. Per the germline V gene, CDR1 is SGHDT and CDR2 is YYEEEE.